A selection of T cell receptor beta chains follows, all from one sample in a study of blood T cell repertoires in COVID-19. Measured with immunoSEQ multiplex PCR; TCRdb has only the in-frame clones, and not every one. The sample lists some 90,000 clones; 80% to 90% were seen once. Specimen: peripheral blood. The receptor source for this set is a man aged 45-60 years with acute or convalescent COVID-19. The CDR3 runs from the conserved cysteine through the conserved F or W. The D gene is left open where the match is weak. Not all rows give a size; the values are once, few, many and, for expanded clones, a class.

CDR3: CAWNEQGAGEKLFF; DNA: TGTGCCTGGAACGAACAGGGGGCGGGAGAAAAACTGTTTTTT; V: TRBV30; D: TRBD1; J: TRBJ1-4; size: .
CDR3: CASSPIGRGSTDTQYF; DNA: TGTGCCAGCAGCCCCATCGGTCGGGGGAGCACAGATACGCAGTATTTT; V: TRBV7-3; D: .; J: TRBJ2-3; size: once
CDR3: CASSKTGLGAGELFF; DNA: TGTGCCAGTAGTAAGACAGGGTTAGGGGCCGGGGAGCTGTTTTTT; V: TRBV19; D: TRBD1; J: TRBJ2-2; size: .
CDR3: CASSLRQGNEKLFF; DNA: TGTGCCAGTAGTTTACGACAGGGAAATGAAAAACTGTTTTTT; V: TRBV19; D: TRBD1; J: TRBJ1-4; size: .
CDR3: CASSAGANTGELFF; DNA: TGTGCCAGCAGTGCAGGGGCGAACACCGGGGAGCTGTTTTTT; V: TRBV2; D: .; J: TRBJ2-2; size: .
CDR3: CASRQGAGETQYF; DNA: TGTGCCAGCAGACAGGGGGCCGGGGAGACCCAGTACTTC; V: TRBV12-3/TRBV12-4; D: TRBD1; J: TRBJ2-5; size: .
CDR3: CASSQGQGRFNTF; DNA: TGTGCCAGCAGCCAAGGACAGGGCCGTTTCAACACCTTC; V: TRBV3-1/TRBV3-2; D: TRBD1; J: TRBJ1-2; size: .
CDR3: CASSTRQNGETQYF; DNA: TGTGCCAGCTCAACCCGACAGAACGGGGAGACCCAGTACTTC; V: TRBV18; D: .; J: TRBJ2-5; size: .
CDR3: CASSMGGQLNTEAFF; DNA: TGTGCCAGTAGTATGGGCGGACAGTTGAACACTGAAGCTTTCTTT; V: TRBV19; D: .; J: TRBJ1-1; size: .
CDR3: CSVARDSNQPQHF; DNA: TGCAGCGTTGCCCGGGATAGCAATCAGCCCCAGCATTTT; V: TRBV29-1; D: .; J: TRBJ1-5; size: .
CDR3: CASSYLQGRYGYTF; DNA: TGTGCCAGCAGTTACCTACAGGGTCGATATGGCTACACCTTC; V: TRBV6-5; D: .; J: TRBJ1-2; size: .
CDR3: CASTRTGERNQPQHF; DNA: TGTGCCAGCACAAGGACAGGGGAGCGCAATCAGCCCCAGCATTTT; V: TRBV6-6; D: TRBD1; J: TRBJ1-5; size: .
CDR3: CASSKGGVGQETQYF; DNA: TGCGCCAGCAGCAAGGGGGGGGTGGGCCAAGAGACCCAGTACTTC; V: TRBV10-2; D: .; J: TRBJ2-5; size: .
CDR3: CASSLVAASGNTIYF; DNA: TGCGCCAGCAGCTTGGTAGCAGCCTCTGGAAACACCATATATTTT; V: TRBV5-1; D: .; J: TRBJ1-3; size: .
CDR3: CASSWDRDRGSTEAFF; DNA: TGCGCCAGCAGCTGGGACCGGGACAGGGGATCCACTGAAGCTTTCTTT; V: TRBV5-1; D: TRBD1; J: TRBJ1-1; size: .
CDR3: CASSATGNTEAFF; DNA: TGTGCCAGCAGCGCGACAGGGAACACTGAAGCTTTCTTT; V: TRBV9; D: .; J: TRBJ1-1; size: .
CDR3: CASSKRGRHSNSPLHF; DNA: TGTGCCAGCAGCAAGAGGGGGCGGCACAGCAATTCACCCCTCCACTTT; V: TRBV21-1; D: .; J: TRBJ1-6; size: .
CDR3: CASSSLSGDPSGNTIYF; DNA: TGTGCCAGCAGCTCCCTCTCAGGGGATCCCTCTGGAAACACCATATATTTT; V: TRBV7-9; D: .; J: TRBJ1-3; size: .
CDR3: CASKLLDVTDTQYF; DNA: TGTGCCAGCAAGTTACTAGACGTCACAGATACGCAGTATTTT; V: TRBV6-5; D: .; J: TRBJ2-3; size: .
CDR3: CASSPTGTKETQYF; DNA: TGTGCCAGCAGCCCGACAGGGACGAAAGAGACCCAGTACTTC; V: TRBV7-8; D: TRBD1; J: TRBJ2-5; size: .
CDR3: CASSEGPGGRSYTF; DNA: TGTGCCAGCAGTGAAGGCCCAGGGGGTAGGAGCTACACCTTC; V: TRBV6-1; D: TRBD1; J: TRBJ1-2; size: .
CDR3: CSARDGAIQYF; DNA: TGCAGTGCTAGAGATGGAGCTATTCAGTACTTC; V: TRBV20-1; D: .; J: TRBJ2-4; size: few
CDR3: CASSLEDRAWGYTF; DNA: TGTGCCAGCAGCTTAGAGGACAGGGCCTGGGGCTACACCTTC; V: TRBV5-6; D: TRBD1; J: TRBJ1-2; size: .
CDR3: CATKTGFNSPLHF; DNA: TGTGCCACCAAGACAGGGTTTAATTCACCCCTCCACTTT; V: TRBV6-5; D: TRBD1; J: TRBJ1-6; size: .
CDR3: CAVSKWVGDRNYGYTF; DNA: TGTGCCGTATCAAAGTGGGTTGGGGACAGAAACTATGGCTACACCTTC; V: TRBV6-6; D: TRBD1; J: TRBJ1-2; size: .
CDR3: CASRTGRGTEAFF; DNA: TGTGCCAGCAGGACCGGACGGGGCACTGAAGCTTTCTTT; V: TRBV12-3/TRBV12-4; D: .; J: TRBJ1-1; size: .
CDR3: CASSRLAGGADTQYF; DNA: TGTGCCAGCAGCCGACTAGCGGGAGGGGCAGATACGCAGTATTTT; V: TRBV27; D: TRBD2; J: TRBJ2-3; size: once
CDR3: CASSEDRPNTEAFF; DNA: TGTGCCAGTAGTGAGGACAGGCCGAACACTGAAGCTTTCTTT; V: TRBV19; D: TRBD1; J: TRBJ1-1; size: .
CDR3: CASSTGWNSPLHF; DNA: TGTGCCAGCAGTACAGGGTGGAATTCACCCCTCCACTTT; V: TRBV6-5; D: .; J: TRBJ1-6; size: once
CDR3: CASSHQGNAKNIQYF; DNA: TGTGCCAGCAGCCACCAGGGTAATGCCAAAAACATTCAGTACTTC; V: TRBV28; D: .; J: TRBJ2-4; size: .
CDR3: CAIRGDFRDEQFF; DNA: TGTGCCATCAGGGGGGACTTTCGGGATGAGCAGTTCTTC; V: TRBV10-3; D: .; J: TRBJ2-1; size: .
CDR3: CASSQSQGRQETQYF; DNA: TGCGCCAGCAGTCAATCCCAGGGCCGACAAGAGACCCAGTACTTC; V: TRBV23-1; D: .; J: TRBJ2-5; size: .
CDR3: CASSGPGQLYGYTF; DNA: TGTGCCAGCAGCGGACCGGGACAGCTCTATGGCTACACCTTC; V: TRBV7-9; D: TRBD1; J: TRBJ1-2; size: .
CDR3: CASLPMDYTNTGELFF; DNA: TGCGCCAGCTTGCCCATGGACTACACTAACACCGGGGAGCTGTTTTTT; V: TRBV5-1; D: .; J: TRBJ2-2; size: .
CDR3: CATMRAENTEAFF; DNA: TGTGCCACCATGCGGGCAGAGAACACTGAAGCTTTCTTT; V: TRBV10-3; D: .; J: TRBJ1-1; size: .
CDR3: CASSLLGARYNEQFF; DNA: TGTGCCAGCAGCTTATTGGGGGCCAGGTACAATGAGCAGTTCTTC; V: TRBV11-1; D: .; J: TRBJ2-1; size: .
CDR3: CASSLQGGTGDYGYTF; DNA: TGTGCCAGCAGCCTACAAGGAGGGACAGGGGACTATGGCTACACCTTC; V: TRBV7-9; D: TRBD1; J: TRBJ1-2; size: .
CDR3: CASSVAEQGYNSPLHF; DNA: TGTGCCAGCAGCGTAGCGGAGCAGGGCTACAATTCACCCCTCCACTTT; V: TRBV9; D: .; J: TRBJ1-6; size: .
CDR3: CASSLGGGRAAPTQYF; DNA: TGTGCCAGCAGCTTAGGCGGGGGTCGCGCCGCCCCTACGCAGTATTTT; V: TRBV7-9; D: TRBD2; J: TRBJ2-3; size: .
CDR3: CASSKKQGLSGNTIYF; DNA: TGTGCCAGCAGCAAAAAGCAGGGGCTATCTGGAAACACCATATATTTT; V: TRBV21-1; D: .; J: TRBJ1-3; size: .
CDR3: CASSLGLRGGELFF; DNA: TGTGCCAGCAGCTTAGGGTTGCGAGGCGGGGAGCTGTTTTTT; V: TRBV7-2; D: .; J: TRBJ2-2; size: .
CDR3: CAWSVQGNTEAFF; DNA: TGTGCCTGGAGTGTTCAGGGGAACACTGAAGCTTTCTTT; V: TRBV30; D: .; J: TRBJ1-1; size: .
CDR3: CASSLSRANYGYTF; DNA: TGTGCCAGCAGCTTGTCCAGGGCTAACTATGGCTACACCTTC; V: TRBV5-4; D: .; J: TRBJ1-2; size: .
CDR3: CASSLEVGQVPRF; DNA: TGTGCCAGCAGCTTAGAAGTTGGGCAGGTACCTCGCTTC; V: TRBV7-9; D: .; J: TRBJ2-4; size: .
CDR3: CASSRPGQLQETQYF; DNA: TGTGCCAGTAGTAGACCGGGACAGTTACAAGAGACCCAGTACTTC; V: TRBV19; D: TRBD1; J: TRBJ2-5; size: .
CDR3: CASSYTAGVNTEAFF; DNA: TGTGCCAGCAGTTACACAGCAGGCGTGAACACTGAAGCTTTCTTT; V: TRBV6-5; D: .; J: TRBJ1-1; size: .
CDR3: CASSESRVIRTEAFF; DNA: TGCGCCAGCAGTGAGTCGAGGGTAATCCGCACTGAAGCTTTCTTT; V: TRBV10-1; D: .; J: TRBJ1-1; size: .
CDR3: CASSSRQSNTGELFF; DNA: TGTGCCAGCAGCAGCCGACAGTCTAACACCGGGGAGCTGTTTTTT; V: TRBV9; D: .; J: TRBJ2-2; size: .
CDR3: CASSPLDMNTGELFF; DNA: TGTGCCAGCAGTCCCCTGGACATGAACACCGGGGAGCTGTTTTTT; V: TRBV27; D: .; J: TRBJ2-2; size: .
CDR3: CASSAGQSRLNEKLFF; DNA: TGTGCCAGCAGTGCGGGACAGAGTAGACTTAATGAAAAACTGTTTTTT; V: TRBV27; D: TRBD1; J: TRBJ1-4; size: .